The clone carrying this T cell receptor beta chain was observed a few times. Its cognate antigen is unknown. Other DNA sequences in this specimen translate into the identical CDR3. Primers: 60 Vbeta forward and 13 Jbeta reverse. The authors' processing: Per a later analysis, the number of unique TCR beta chains was about 80 million, of which 10 million to 11 million were shared. Using immunoSEQ multiplex PCR, the repertoire was profiled, and TCRdb retains in-frame clones only, with some absent. That table supplies the V and J calls and clone size; D and trimming were determined from the DNA. The sample lists 150,000 to 200,000 clones, 65% to 90% seen once, with under 2.5% in the top ten. Per the germline V gene, CDR1 is KGHSH and CDR2 is LQKENI. The CDR3 extends over 16 amino acids. The trim removed 2 bases at V and 2 bases at J, leaving 3 bases unmatched. The entry originates in a study of cytomegalovirus exposure and HLA in healthy donors. General study points: The investigators catalogued 164 TCR beta chains as cytomegalovirus-associated. It emerged from a later analysis that several of the most significant clusters appeared to be linked to common viral pathogens.

The chain has TRBV18 and TRBJ2-6; 7 nucleotides agree with TRBD1. The sample was PBMCs. The source of this sequence is a woman between 18 and 30 years old in good health and CMV-seronegative. The chain's CDR3 is CASSPSDRAGANVLTF. CDR3 DNA: TGTGCCAGCTCACCATCCGACAGGGCTGGGGCCAACGTCCTGACTTTC. The whole variable domain, remainder taken from reference TRBV18 and TRBJ2-6, is NAGVMQNPRHLVRRRGQEARLRCSPMKGHSHVYWYRQLPEEGLKFMVYLQKENIIDESGMPKERFSAEFPKEGPSILRIQQVVRGDSAAYFCASSPSDRAGANVLTFGAGSRLTVL.